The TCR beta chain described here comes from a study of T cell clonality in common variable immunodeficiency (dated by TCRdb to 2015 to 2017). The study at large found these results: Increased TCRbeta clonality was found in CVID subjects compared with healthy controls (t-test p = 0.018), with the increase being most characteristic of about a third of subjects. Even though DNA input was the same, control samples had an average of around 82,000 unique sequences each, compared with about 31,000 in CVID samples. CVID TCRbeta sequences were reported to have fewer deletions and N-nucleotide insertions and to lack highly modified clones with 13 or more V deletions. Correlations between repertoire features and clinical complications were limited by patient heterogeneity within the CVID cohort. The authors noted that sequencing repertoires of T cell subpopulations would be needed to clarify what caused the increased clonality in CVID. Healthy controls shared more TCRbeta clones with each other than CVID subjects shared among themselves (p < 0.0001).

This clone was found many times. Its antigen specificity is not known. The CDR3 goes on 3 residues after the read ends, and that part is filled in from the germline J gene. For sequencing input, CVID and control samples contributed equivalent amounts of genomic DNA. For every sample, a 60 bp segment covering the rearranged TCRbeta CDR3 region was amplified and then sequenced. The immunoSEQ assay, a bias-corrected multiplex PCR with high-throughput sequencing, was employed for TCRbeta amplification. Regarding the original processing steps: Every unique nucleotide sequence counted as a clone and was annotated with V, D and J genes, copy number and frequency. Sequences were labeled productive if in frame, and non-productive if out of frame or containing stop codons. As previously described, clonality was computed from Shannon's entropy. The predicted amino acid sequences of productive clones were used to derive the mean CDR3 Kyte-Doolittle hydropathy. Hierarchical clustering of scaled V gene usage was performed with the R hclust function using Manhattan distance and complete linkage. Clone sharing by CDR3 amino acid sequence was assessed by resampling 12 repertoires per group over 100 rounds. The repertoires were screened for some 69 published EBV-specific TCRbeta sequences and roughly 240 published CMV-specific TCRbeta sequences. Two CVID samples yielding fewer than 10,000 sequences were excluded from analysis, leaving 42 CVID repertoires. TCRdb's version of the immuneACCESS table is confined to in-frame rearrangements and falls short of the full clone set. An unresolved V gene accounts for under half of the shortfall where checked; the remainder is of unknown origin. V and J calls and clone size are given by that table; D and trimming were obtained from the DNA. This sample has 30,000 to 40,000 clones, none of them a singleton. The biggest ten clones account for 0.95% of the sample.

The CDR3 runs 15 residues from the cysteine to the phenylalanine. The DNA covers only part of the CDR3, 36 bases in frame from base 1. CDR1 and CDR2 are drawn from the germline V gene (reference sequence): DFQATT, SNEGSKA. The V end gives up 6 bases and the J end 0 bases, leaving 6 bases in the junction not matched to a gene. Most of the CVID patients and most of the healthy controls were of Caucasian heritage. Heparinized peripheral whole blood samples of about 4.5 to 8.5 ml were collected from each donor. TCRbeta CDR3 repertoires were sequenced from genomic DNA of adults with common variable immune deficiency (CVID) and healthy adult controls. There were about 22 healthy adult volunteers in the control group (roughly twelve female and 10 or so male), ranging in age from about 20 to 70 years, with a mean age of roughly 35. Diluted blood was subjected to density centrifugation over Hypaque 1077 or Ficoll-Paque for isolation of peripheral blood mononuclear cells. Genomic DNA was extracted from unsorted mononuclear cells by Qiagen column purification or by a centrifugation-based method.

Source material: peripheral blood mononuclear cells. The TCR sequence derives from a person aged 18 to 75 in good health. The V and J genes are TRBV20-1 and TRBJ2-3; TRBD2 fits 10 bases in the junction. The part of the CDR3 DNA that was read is TGCAGTGCCAGAAGCGGGAGGGATAGCACAGATACG. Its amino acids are CSARSGRDSTDT. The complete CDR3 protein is CSARSGRDSTDTQYF.